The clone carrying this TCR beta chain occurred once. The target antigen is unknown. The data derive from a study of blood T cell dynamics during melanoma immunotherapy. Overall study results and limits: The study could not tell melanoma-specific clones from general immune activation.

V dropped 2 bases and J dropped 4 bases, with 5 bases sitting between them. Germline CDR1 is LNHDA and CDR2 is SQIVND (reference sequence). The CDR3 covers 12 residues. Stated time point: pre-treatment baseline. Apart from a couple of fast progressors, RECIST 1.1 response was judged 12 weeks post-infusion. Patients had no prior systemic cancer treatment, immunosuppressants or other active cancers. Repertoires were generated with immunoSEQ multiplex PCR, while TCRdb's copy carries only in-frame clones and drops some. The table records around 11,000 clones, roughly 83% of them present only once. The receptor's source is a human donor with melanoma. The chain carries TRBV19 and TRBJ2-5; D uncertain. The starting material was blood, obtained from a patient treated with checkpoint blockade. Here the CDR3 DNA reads TGTGCCAGTAGTATACTTGGAGAGACCCAGTACTTC. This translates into CASSILGETQYF.